This paragraph reports one T cell receptor beta chain. Its matching antigen is unknown. The record originates from a study of blood T cells in healthy people across ages. Study-level results: More naive CD4+ cells and higher diversity were found in long-lived than in aged donors.

Primers used in a second PCR of roughly 6 to 11 cycles were a sample-barcoded 5' primer and a J-beta primer mix. TCRdb redid the calling of the 5' RACE reads with MiXCR, one entry per CDR3 protein. The sample shows around 800,000 distinct CDR3 sequences, roughly 24% of them seen only once. The CDR3 contains 15 residues. The V gene's germline CDR1 is SGHVS and CDR2 FNYEAQ. V was trimmed by 1 base and J by 4 bases, leaving 14 bases between them. Drawing of peripheral blood yielded roughly 9.8 milliliters from each donor. These data also featured in a second study, about T cells of mothers and their children. That source reports: Unrelated pairs and related pairs have their TCR recombination output shaped similarly by thymic selection. Compared with unrelated pairs, related mother-child pairs had slightly higher, non-significant overlap.

The chain combines TRBV7-6 with TRBJ2-7, with D perhaps TRBD1 (6 bases). Sequencing was done on a sample of blood. The TCR originated in a boy aged 5-17 years in good health. As DNA, the CDR3 is TGTGCCAGCAGCTTAGGGTCAGGGGATCTATACGAGCAGTACTTC. Translated, it gives CASSLGSGDLYEQYF.